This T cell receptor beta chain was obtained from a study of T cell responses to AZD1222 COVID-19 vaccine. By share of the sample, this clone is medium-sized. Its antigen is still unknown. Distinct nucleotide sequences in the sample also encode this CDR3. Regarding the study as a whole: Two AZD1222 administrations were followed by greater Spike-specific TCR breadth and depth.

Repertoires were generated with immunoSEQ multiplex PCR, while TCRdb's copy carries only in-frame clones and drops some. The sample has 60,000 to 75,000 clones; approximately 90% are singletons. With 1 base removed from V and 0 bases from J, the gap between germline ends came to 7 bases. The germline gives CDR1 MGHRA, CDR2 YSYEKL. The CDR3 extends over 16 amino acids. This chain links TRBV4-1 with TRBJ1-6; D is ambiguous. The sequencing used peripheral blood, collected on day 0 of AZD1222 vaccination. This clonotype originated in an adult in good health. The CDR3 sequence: CASSQGGSSYNSPLHF. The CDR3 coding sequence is TGCGCCAGCAGCCAAGGCGGGAGCTCCTATAATTCACCCCTCCACTTT.